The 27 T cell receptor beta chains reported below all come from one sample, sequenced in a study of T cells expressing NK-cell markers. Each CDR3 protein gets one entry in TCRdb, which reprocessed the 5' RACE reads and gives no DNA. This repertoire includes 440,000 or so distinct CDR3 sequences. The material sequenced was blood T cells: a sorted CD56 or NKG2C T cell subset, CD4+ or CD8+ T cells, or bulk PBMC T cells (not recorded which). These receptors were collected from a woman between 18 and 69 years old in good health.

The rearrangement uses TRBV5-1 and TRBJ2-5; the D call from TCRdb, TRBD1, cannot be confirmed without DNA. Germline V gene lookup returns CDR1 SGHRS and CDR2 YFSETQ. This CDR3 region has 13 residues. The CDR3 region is CASSFHRQETQYF. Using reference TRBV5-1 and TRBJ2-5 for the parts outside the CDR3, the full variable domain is KAGVTQTPRYLIKTRGQQVTLSCSPISGHRSVSWYQQTPGQGLQFLFEYFSETQRNKGNFPGRFSGRQFSNSRSEMNVSTLELGDSALYLCASSFHRQETQYFGPGTRLLVL.

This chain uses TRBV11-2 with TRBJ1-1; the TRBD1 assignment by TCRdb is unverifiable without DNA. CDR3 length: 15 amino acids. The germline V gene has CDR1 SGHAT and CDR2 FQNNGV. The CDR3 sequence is CASSLALTGRTEAFF.

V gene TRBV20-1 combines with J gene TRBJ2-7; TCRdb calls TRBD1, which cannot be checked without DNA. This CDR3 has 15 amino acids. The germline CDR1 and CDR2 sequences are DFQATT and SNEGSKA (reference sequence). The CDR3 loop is CSARGPEGEFYEQYF.

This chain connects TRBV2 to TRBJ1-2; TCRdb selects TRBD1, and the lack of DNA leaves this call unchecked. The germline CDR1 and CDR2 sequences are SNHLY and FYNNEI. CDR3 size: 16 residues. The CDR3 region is CASRRLGQLSSIGYTF.

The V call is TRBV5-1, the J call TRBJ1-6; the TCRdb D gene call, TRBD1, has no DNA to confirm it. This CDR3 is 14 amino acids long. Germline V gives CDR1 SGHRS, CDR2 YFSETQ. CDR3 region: CASSVGGNNSPLHF.

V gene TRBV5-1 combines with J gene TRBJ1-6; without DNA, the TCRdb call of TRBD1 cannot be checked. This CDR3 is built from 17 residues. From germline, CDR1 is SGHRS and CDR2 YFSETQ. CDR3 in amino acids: CASSLAPGQGALSPLHF.

CDR3 loop: CASSLLAGVGRQETQYF. The V gene is TRBV13, the J gene TRBJ2-5; TCRdb's D call, TRBD2, is unchecked because there is no DNA. The CDR3 is 17 residues long. Germline lookup yields CDR1 PRHDT and CDR2 FYEKMQ (reference sequence).

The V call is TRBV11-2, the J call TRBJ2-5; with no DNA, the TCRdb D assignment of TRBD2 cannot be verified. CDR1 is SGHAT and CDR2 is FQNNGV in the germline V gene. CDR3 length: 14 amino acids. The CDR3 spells CASSAMAPQGTQYF.

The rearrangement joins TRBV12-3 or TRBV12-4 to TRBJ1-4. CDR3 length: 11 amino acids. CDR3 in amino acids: CASRVNEKLFF.

Here the CDR3 reads CASSLGSVLGVGEKLFF. This chain uses TRBV5-4 with TRBJ1-4; checking the TCRdb D call of TRBD1 is not possible without DNA. The CDR3 sequence is 17 residues long. CDR1 and CDR2 (germline): SGHNT, YYREEE (reference sequence).

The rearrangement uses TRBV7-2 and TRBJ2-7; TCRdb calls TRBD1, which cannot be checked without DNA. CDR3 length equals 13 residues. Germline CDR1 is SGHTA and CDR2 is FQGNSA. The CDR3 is CASSHRSGTEQYF.

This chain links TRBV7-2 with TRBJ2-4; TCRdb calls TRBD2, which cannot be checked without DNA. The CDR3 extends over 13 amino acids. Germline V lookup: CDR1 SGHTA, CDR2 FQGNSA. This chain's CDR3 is CASSPRAENIQYF.

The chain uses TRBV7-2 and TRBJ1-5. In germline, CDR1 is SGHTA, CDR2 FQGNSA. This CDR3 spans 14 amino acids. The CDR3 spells CASSLVRSNQPQHF.

The CDR3 loop reads CASSQDLTETQYF. The chain has TRBV4-2 and TRBJ2-3. From germline, CDR1 is LGHNA and CDR2 YNFKEQ. This CDR3 is built from 13 residues.

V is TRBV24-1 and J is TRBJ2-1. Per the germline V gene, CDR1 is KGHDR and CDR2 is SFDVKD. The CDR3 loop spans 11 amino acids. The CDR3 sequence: CATRYFYEQFF.

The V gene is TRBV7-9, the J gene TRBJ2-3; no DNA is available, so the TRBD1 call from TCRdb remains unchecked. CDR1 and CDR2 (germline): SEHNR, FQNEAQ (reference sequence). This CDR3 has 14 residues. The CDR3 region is CASSLAPGGDTQYF.

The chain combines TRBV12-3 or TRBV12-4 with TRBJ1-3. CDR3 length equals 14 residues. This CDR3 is CASRQESSGNTIYF.

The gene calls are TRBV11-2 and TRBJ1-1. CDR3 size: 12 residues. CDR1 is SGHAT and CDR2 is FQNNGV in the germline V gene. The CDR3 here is CASSLQASEAFF. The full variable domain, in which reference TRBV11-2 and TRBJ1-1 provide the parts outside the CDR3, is EAGVAQSPRYKIIEKRQSVAFWCNPISGHATLYWYQQILGQGPKLLIQFQNNGVVDDSQLPKDRFSAERLKGVDSTLKIQPAKLEDSAVYLCASSLQASEAFFGQGTRLTVV.

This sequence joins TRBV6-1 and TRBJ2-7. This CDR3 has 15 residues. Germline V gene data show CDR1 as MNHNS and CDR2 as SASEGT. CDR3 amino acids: CASSEVAQGYYEQYF.

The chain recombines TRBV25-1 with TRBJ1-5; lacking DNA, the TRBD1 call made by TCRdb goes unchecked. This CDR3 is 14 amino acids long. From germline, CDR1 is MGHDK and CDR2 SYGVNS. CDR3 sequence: CASSAGTNNQPQHF.

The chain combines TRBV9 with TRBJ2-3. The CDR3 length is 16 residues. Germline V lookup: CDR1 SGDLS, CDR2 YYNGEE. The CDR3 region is CASSVGSAGSTDTQYF.

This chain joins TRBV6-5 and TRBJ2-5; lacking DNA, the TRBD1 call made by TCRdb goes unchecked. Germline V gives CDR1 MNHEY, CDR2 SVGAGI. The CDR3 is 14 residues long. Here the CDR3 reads CASSLSRGVGTQYF.

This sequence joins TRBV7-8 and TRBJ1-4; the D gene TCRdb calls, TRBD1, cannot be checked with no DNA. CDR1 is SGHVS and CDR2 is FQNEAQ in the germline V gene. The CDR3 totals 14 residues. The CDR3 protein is CASSSGPFNEKLFF.

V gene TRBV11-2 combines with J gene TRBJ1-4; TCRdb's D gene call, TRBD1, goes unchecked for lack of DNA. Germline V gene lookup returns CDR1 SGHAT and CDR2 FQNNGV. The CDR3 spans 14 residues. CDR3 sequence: CASSVAGFDEKLFF.

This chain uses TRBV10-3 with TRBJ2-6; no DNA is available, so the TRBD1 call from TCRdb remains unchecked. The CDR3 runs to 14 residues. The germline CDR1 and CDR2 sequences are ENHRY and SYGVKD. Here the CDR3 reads CATEQGPGANVLTF.

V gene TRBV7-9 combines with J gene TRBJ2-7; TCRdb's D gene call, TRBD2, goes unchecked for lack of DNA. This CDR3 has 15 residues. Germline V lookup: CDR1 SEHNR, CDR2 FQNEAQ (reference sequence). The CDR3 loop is CASSASAGVGYEQYF.

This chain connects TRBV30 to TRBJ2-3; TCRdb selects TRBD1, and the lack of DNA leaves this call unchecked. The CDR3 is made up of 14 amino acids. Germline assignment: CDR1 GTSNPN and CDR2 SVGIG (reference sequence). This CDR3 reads CACRGRTVTDTQYF.